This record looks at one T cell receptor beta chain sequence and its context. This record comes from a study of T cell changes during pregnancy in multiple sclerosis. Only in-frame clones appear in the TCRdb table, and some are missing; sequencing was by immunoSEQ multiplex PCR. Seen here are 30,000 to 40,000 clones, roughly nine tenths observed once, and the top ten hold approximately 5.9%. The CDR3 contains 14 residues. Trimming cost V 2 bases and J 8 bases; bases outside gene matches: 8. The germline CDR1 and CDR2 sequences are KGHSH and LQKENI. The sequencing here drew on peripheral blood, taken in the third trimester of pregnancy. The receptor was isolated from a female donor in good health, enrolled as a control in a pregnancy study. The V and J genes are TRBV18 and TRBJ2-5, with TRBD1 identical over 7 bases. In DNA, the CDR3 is TGTGCCAGCTCACCAACACGGGACAGTCCAACCCAGTACTTC. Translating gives CASSPTRDSPTQYF.